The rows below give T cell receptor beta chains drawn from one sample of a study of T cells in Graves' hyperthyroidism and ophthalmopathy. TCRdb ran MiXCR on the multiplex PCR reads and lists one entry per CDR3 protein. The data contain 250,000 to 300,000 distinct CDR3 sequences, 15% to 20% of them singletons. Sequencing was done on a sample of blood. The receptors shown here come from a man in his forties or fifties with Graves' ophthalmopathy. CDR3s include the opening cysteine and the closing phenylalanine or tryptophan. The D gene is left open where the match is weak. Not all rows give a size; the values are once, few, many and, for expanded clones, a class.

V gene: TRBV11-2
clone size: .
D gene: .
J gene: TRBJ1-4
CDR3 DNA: TGTGCCAGCAGCTCCCTGTTGGGAGGTATAGGGGAAAAACTGTTTTTT
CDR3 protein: CASSSLLGGIGEKLFF

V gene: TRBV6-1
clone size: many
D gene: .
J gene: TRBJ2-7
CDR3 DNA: TGTGCCAGCAGCCCCCGGGGGAGCGTCGGGCCCCACGAGCAGTACTTC
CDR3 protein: CASSPRGSVGPHEQYF

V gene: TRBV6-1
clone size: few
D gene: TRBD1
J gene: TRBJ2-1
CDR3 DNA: TGTGCCAGCAGCGAGGGGACAGGGACTTACAATGAGCAGTTCTTC
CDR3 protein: CASSEGTGTYNEQFF

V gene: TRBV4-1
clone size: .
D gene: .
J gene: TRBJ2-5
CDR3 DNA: TGCGCCAGCAGCCAAGCCGAGGCCAACCAAGAGACCCAGTACTTC
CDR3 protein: CASSQAEANQETQYF

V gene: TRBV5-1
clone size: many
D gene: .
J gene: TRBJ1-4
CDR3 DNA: TGCGCCAGCAGCTTTAGTCAGGGAGCGGCTAATGAAAAACTGTTTTTT
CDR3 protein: CASSFSQGAANEKLFF

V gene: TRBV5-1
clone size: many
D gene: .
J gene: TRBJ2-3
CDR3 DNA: TGCGCCAGCAGCTTAGGGCAGATTAGCACAGATACGCAGTATTTT
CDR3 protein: CASSLGQISTDTQYF

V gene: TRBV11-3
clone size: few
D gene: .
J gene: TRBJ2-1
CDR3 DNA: TGTGCCAGCAGCTCCATTAGCGACAATGAGCAGTTCTTC
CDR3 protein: CASSSISDNEQFF

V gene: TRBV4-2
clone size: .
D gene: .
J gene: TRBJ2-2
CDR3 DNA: TGTGCCAGCAGCCAAGATAGCGTAGCGGCCTCGAACACCGGGGAGCTGTTTTTT
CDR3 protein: CASSQDSVAASNTGELFF

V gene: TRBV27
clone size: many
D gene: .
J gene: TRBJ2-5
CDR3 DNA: TGTGCCAGCAGGCCCTGGTCCGGGGGTTCACAAGAGACCCAGTACTTC
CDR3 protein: CASRPWSGGSQETQYF

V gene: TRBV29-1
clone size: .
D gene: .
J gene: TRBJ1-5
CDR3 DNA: TGCAGCGCCCTCGCTTTTGAGTGGGAGACTAATAGCAATCAGCCCCAGCATTTT
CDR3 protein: CSALAFEWETNSNQPQHF

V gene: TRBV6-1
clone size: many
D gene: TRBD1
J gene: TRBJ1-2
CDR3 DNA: TGTGCCAGCAGTTATGGGGGTAACAGGGGGAACTATGGCTACACCTTC
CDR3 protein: CASSYGGNRGNYGYTF

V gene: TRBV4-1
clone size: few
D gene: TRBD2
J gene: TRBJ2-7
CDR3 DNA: TGCGCCAGCAGCCAGCCGACTAGCGGGAGCGCCTACGAGCAGTACTTC
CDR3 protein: CASSQPTSGSAYEQYF

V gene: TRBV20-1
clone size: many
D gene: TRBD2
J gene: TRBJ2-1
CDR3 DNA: TGCAGTGCTCTGACTAGCGGGACCAACAATGAGCAGTTCTTC
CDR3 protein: CSALTSGTNNEQFF

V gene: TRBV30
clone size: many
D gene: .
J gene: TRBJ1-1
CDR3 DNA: TGTGCCTGGAGTCGCGGACAGTTCGAAGCTTTCTTT
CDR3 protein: CAWSRGQFEAFF

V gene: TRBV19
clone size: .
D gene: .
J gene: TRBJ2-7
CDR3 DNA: TGTGCCAGTACCGATCGTTGGGGGGAACTCTCCTACGAGCAGTACTTC
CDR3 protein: CASTDRWGELSYEQYF

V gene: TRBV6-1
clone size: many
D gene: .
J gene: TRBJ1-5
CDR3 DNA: TGTGCCAGCAGTGACTCGGGCGTGGGTCAGCCCCAGCATTTT
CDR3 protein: CASSDSGVGQPQHF

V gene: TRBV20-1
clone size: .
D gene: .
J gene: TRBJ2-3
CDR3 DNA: TGCAGTGAGGGGCCGACTAGCACAGATACGCAGTATTTT
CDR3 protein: CSEGPTSTDTQYF

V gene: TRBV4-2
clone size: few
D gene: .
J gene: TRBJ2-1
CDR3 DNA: TGTGCCAGCAGCCAAGAAGGGGGAGAGCAGTTCTTC
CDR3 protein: CASSQEGGEQFF

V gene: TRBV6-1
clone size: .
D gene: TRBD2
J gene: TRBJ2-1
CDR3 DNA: TGTGCCAGCTTTTTACTAGCGGGCCCCGGGAATGAGCAGTTCTTC
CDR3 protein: CASFLLAGPGNEQFF

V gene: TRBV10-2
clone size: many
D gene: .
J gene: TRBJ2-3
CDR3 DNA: TGCGCCAGCAACCAACCGGGAGACTTATCCACAGATACGCAGTATTTT
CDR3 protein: CASNQPGDLSTDTQYF

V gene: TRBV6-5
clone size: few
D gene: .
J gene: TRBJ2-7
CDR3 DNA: TGTGCCAGCAGTTACAGATCAGGGGAGAGCGAGCAGTACTTC
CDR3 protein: CASSYRSGESEQYF

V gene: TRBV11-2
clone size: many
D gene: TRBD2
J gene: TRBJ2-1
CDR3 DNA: TGTGCCAGCAGCTCCACGGGGGGTAAGTTCGATGAGCAGTTCTTC
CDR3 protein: CASSSTGGKFDEQFF

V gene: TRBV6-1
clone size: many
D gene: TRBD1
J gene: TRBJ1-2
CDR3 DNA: TGTGCCAGCAGTGGACAGGGTCGTGCCTATGGCTACACCTTC
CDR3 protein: CASSGQGRAYGYTF

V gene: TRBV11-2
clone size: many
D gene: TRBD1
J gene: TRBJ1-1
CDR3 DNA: TGTGCCAGCAGCTTACAAGGGGGCGGGGGCACTGAAGCTTTCTTT
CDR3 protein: CASSLQGGGGTEAFF

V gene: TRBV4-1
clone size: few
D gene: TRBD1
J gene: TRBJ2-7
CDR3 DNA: TGCGCCAGCAGCCGTTTGACAGGGAGCCCCTACGAGCAGTACTTC
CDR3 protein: CASSRLTGSPYEQYF

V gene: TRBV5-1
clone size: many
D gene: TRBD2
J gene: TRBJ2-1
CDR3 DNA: TGCGCCAGCAGCTCGACTAGCGGGAGTATAGATGAGCAGTTCTTC
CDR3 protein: CASSSTSGSIDEQFF

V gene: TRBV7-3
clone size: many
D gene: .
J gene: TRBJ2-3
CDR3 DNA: TGTGCCAGCAGCTTACAGGGGATTTCTAGCACAGATACGCAGTATTTT
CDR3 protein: CASSLQGISSTDTQYF

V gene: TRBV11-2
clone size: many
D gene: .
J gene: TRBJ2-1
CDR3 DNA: TGTGCCAGCAGCTTAGATGGGAGCGCGAAACAGTTCTTC
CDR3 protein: CASSLDGSAKQFF

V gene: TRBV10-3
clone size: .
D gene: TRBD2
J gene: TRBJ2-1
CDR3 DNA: TGTGCCATTAAAGTCCGGGAGGGCGGCGATGAGCAGTTCTTC
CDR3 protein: CAIKVREGGDEQFF

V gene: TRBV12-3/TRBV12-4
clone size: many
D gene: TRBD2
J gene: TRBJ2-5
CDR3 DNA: TGTGCCAGCAATCGGGCTAGCGGAAGGACCCAGTACTTC
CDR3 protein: CASNRASGRTQYF

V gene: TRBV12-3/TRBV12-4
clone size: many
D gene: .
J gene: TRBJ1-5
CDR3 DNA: TGTGCCAGCAGACGAGACACGCACAATCAGCCCCAGCATTTT
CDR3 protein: CASRRDTHNQPQHF

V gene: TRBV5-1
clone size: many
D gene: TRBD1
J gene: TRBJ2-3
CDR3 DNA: TGCGCCAGCAGCGGAGGGGGACAGGCTCGTGATACGCAGTATTTT
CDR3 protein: CASSGGGQARDTQYF

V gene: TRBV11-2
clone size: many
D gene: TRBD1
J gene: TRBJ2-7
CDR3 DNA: TGTGCCAGCAGCGCCGGGACAGCCTCCTACGAGCAGTACTTC
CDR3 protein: CASSAGTASYEQYF

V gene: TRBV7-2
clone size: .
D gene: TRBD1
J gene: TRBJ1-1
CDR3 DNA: TGTGCCAGCAGACAGGGGACAGGGGGCACTGAAGCTTTCTTT
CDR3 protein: CASRQGTGGTEAFF

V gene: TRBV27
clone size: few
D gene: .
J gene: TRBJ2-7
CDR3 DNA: TGTGCCAGCAGTTTAGACATAAACTCTTACGAGCAGTACTTC
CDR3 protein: CASSLDINSYEQYF

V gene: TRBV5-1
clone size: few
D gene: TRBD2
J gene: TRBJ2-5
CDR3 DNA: TGCGCCAGCAGCTTGAGTTCGACTAGCGGGAGTAGGCAAGAGACCCAGTACTTC
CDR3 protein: CASSLSSTSGSRQETQYF

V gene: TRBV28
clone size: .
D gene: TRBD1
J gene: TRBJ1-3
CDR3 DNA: TGTGCCAGCAGTTTAAGGGGGACAGAAGGAAACACCATATATTTT
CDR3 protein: CASSLRGTEGNTIYF

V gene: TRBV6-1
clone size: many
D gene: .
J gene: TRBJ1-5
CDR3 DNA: TGTGCCAGCAGTGAAGCGCGACAGGCAATTCGTCAGCCCCAGCATTTT
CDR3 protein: CASSEARQAIRQPQHF

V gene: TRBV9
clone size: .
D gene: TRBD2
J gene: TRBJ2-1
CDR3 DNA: TGTGCCAGCAGCGTAGCGGGACTAGGCTACAATGAGCAGTTCTTC
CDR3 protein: CASSVAGLGYNEQFF

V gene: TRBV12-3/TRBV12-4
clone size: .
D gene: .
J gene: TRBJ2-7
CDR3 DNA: TGTGCCAGCAGTAGCCAGATCATAAAGGAGCAGTACTTC
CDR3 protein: CASSSQIIKEQYF

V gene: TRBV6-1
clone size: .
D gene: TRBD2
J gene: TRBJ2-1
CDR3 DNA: TGTGCCGTCAACTTCGGGACTAGCGGCTACAATGAGCAGTTCTTC
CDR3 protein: CAVNFGTSGYNEQFF

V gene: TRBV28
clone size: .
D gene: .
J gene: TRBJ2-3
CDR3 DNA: TGTGCCAGCAGGCATGGGGCAACAGATACGCAGTATTTT
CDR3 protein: CASRHGATDTQYF

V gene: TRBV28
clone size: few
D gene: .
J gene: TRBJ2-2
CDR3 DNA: TGTGCCAGCAGACCCCCCGGCTACAACACCGGGGAGCTGTTTTTT
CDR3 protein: CASRPPGYNTGELFF

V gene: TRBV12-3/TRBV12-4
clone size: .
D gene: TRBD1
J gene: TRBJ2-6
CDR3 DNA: TGTGCCAGCAGCCCCTCCGGGACAGGGGTAAGAGGGGCCAACGTCCTGACTTTC
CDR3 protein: CASSPSGTGVRGANVLTF

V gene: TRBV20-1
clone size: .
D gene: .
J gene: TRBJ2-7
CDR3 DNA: TGCAGTGCTAGGCGGCCACGAACAGCCTACGAGCAGTACTTC
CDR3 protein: CSARRPRTAYEQYF

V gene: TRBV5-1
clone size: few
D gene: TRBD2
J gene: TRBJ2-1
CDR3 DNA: TGCGCCAGCAGCCGTAGCGGGAGTGGTTACAATGAGCAGTTCTTC
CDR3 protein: CASSRSGSGYNEQFF

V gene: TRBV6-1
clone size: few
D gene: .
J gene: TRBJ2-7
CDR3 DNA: TGTGCCAGCAGTGAAAGCAGGGGCGGGGTCGAGCGGTACTTC
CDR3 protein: CASSESRGGVERYF

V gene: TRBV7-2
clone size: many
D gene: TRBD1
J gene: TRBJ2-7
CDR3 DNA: TGTGCCAGCAGCCCCCAGGGACAGGGAATTCTGGGCGAGCAGTACTTC
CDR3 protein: CASSPQGQGILGEQYF